The 16 T cell receptor beta chains given below trace back to one sample, sequenced in a study of blood T cell repertoires in COVID-19. Measured with immunoSEQ multiplex PCR; TCRdb has only the in-frame clones, and not every one. The sample yields tens of thousands of clones, more than 85% seen once. The sequencing sample was made of peripheral blood. These receptors were obtained from a man aged 70 or older with active or convalescent COVID-19.

This clone occurred once. The V call is TRBV13, the J call TRBJ2-5; 11 bases fit TRBD1. The CDR3 length is 15 residues. The V gene end was trimmed by 1 base and the J gene end by 4 bases; junction bases not matched to a gene: 2. CDR1 is PRHDT, CDR2 FYEKMQ, per germline (reference sequence). CDR3 nucleotides: TGTGCCAGCAGCTTAGCGGGACAGGGGGGAGAGACCCAGTACTTC. Its protein product is CASSLAGQGGETQYF.

The V call is TRBV6-5, the J call TRBJ1-1; D ambiguous. Per germline, CDR1 MNHEY and CDR2 SVGAGI. There are 14 residues in the CDR3. The V end lost 7 bases, the J end lost 0 bases, and 12 bases lay between the germline ends. CDR3 loop: CASTEFGMNTEAFF. The CDR3 nucleotides read TGTGCCAGCACCGAATTTGGCATGAACACTGAAGCTTTCTTT.

V gene TRBV19 combines with J gene TRBJ1-2; D is unresolved. Germline assignment: CDR1 LNHDA and CDR2 SQIVND (reference sequence). The CDR3 is made up of 13 amino acids. Trimming pared 5 bases from V and 3 bases from J, leaving 10 bases between. CDR3 protein: CASSLEGDYGYTF. CDR3 DNA: TGTGCCAGTAGTCTGGAGGGTGACTATGGCTACACCTTC.

The chain combines TRBV5-1 with TRBJ2-7, with 7 bases identical to TRBD2. V lost 5 bases and J lost 4; bases outside the gene matches: 12. The germline V gene encodes CDR1 SGHRS and CDR2 YFSETQ. This CDR3 has 15 amino acids. CDR3 sequence reads: CASSPSSAGVYEQYF. CDR3 DNA: TGCGCCAGCAGTCCTTCTTCGGCGGGAGTTTACGAGCAGTACTTC.

This CDR3 is CASSRLAGDTGELFF. DNA for the CDR3: TGTGCCAGCAGTCGACTAGCGGGAGATACCGGGGAGCTGTTTTTT. This chain joins TRBV6-6 and TRBJ2-2, with 12 bases that match TRBD2. With 5 bases clipped from V and 5 bases from J, the junction kept 3 bases outside the gene matches. The CDR3 is made up of 15 amino acids. Per the germline V gene, CDR1 is MNHNY and CDR2 is SVGAGI (reference sequence).

The rearrangement links TRBV7-8 to TRBJ1-2, with D perhaps matching TRBD1 (5 bases). The germline V and J ends were trimmed by 4 bases and 4 bases, with 19 bases remaining between them. The CDR3 covers 16 residues. Germline-derived CDR1 and CDR2 are SGHVS and FQNEAQ. The CDR3 loop reads CASSYRRDPEAYGYTF. DNA for the CDR3: TGTGCCAGCAGCTATCGGCGGGACCCAGAGGCCTATGGCTACACCTTC.

The chain is built from TRBV28 and TRBJ1-3; the match to TRBD1 covers 8 bases. V trimming: 5 bases; J trimming: 4 bases; junction bases outside the gene matches: 7. There are 15 residues in the CDR3. CDR1 and CDR2 (germline): MDHEN, SYDVKM. CDR3 bases: TGTGCCAGCAGTATGGACAGGGTAGGCGGAAACACCATATATTTT. This codes for CASSMDRVGGNTIYF.

This chain uses TRBV28 with TRBJ1-2, with a possible D match to TRBD1 (6 bases). This CDR3 is built from 13 residues. CDR1 and CDR2 from the germline V gene are MDHEN and SYDVKM. V lost 3 bases, J lost 4 bases, and 9 bases lay in between. Here the CDR3 DNA reads TGTGCCAGCAGTTTCCAGGGGACCTATGGCTACACCTTC. As protein: CASSFQGTYGYTF.

The rearrangement joins TRBV27 to TRBJ2-7; TRBD1 aligns across 9 bases. Per the germline V gene, CDR1 is MNHEY and CDR2 is SMNVEV (reference sequence). This CDR3 comprises 17 residues. V was clipped by 6 bases and J by 0 bases; unmatched bases: 12. The CDR3 here is CASSSLSGTGISYEQYF. The DNA of the CDR3 is TGTGCCAGCAGCTCCCTATCCGGGACAGGGATCTCCTACGAGCAGTACTTC.

This clone was found once. This sequence joins TRBV19 and TRBJ1-1; D remains unclear. The V gene's germline CDR1 is LNHDA and CDR2 SQIVND (reference sequence). V shed 6 bases and J shed 7 bases, with 15 bases lying between them. The CDR3 consists of 13 residues. CDR3 loop: CASRLTRTNEAFF. The DNA of the CDR3 is TGTGCCAGTAGACTAACTAGGACCAATGAAGCTTTCTTT.

This chain connects TRBV18 to TRBJ2-7; D is perhaps TRBD1 (6 bases). Germline V gene lookup returns CDR1 KGHSH and CDR2 LQKENI. The CDR3 has 16 amino acids. Trimming left V 4 bases short and J 4 bases short, with 20 bases between. The CDR3 here is CASSQGLGQTNYEQYF. CDR3 coding DNA: TGTGCCAGCTCACAAGGCCTAGGACAGACCAATTACGAGCAGTACTTC.

As DNA, the CDR3 is TGTGCCAGCAGCTCAATTGGGGGGTCGACCTCCTACAATGAGCAGTTCTTC. Protein: CASSSIGGSTSYNEQFF. The rearrangement uses TRBV5-6 and TRBJ2-1; D may be TRBD2 (6 bases). V lost 3 bases, J lost 0 bases, and 16 bases lay in between. The CDR3 covers 17 residues. The V gene's germline CDR1 is SGHDT and CDR2 YYEEEE.

The CDR3 sequence: CASSQVANPEEAFF. CDR3 DNA sequence: TGCGCCAGCAGCCAAGTAGCCAACCCTGAGGAAGCTTTCTTT. The gene calls are TRBV4-1 and TRBJ1-1; D gene unclear. In germline, CDR1 is MGHRA, CDR2 YSYEKL. This CDR3 has 14 amino acids. V dropped 1 base and J dropped 8 bases, with 14 bases sitting between them.

The rearrangement joins TRBV7-9 to TRBJ1-2; 7 bases align to TRBD1. V shed 2 bases, J shed 6 bases, and the junction held 6 bases outside the gene matches. Germline CDR1 SEHNR, CDR2 FQNEAQ (reference sequence). The CDR3 length is 14 residues. CDR3 sequence (DNA): TGTGCCAGCAGCTTAATAACAGGGGTCGATGGCTACACCTTC. Protein: CASSLITGVDGYTF.

V and J are TRBV4-1 and TRBJ2-3; D call uncertain. Per germline, CDR1 MGHRA and CDR2 YSYEKL. Trimming left V 3 bases short and J 8 bases short, with 6 bases between. The CDR3 contains 11 residues. CDR3 sequence reads: CASSHPGTQYF. The CDR3 nucleotides read TGCGCCAGCAGCCACCCAGGTACGCAGTATTTT.

The chain joins TRBV2 to TRBJ1-1; D is unresolved. The CDR3 has 13 residues. V was pared by 3 bases and J by 1 base, with 6 bases between. Germline values: CDR1 SNHLY, CDR2 FYNNEI. DNA of the CDR3: TGTGCCAGCAGTGATGGGCAGAACACTGAAGCTTTCTTT. Protein product: CASSDGQNTEAFF. The full variable domain, with the rest looked up from reference TRBV2 and TRBJ1-1, is EPEVTQTPSHQVTQMGQEVILRCVPISNHLYFYWYRQILGQKVEFLVSFYNNEISEKSEIFDDQFSVERPDGSNFTLKIRSTKLEDSAMYFCASSDGQNTEAFFGQGTRLTVV.